What follows is one T cell receptor beta chain and its context. The CDR3 is 16 residues long. The V end lost 6 bases, the J end lost 0 bases, and 15 bases lay between the germline ends. The sample originates from a study of pediatric ulcerative colitis. Method: immunoSEQ multiplex PCR; TCRdb's copy keeps in-frame clones and lacks some. The sample has approximately 38,000 clones, 75% seen once. The rectum was sampled with one to two pinch biopsies at colonoscopy. The chain has TRBV23-1 and TRBJ1-3; unclear D gene. TRBV23-1 is an open reading frame, and its role is uncertain. Sequencing was performed on gut tissue. The sequence derives from a boy younger than 18 with severe ulcerative colitis. The CDR3 DNA reads as TGCGCCAGCAGGAATGGGGTAACCGGCTCTGGAAACACCATATATTTT. It translates to CASRNGVTGSGNTIYF.